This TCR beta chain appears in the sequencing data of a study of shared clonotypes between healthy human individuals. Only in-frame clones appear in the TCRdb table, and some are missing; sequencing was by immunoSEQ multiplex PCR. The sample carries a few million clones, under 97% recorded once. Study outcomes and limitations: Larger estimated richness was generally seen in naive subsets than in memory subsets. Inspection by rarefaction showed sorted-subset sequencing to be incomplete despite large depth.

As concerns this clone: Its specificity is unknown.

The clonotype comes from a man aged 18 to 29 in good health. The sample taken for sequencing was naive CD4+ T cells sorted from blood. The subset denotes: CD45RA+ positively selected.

The CDR3, as DNA: TGTGCCAGCAGCTCGGGGGGACTAGGCTCTTGGCAGCAGTACTTC. This gives the protein CASSSGGLGSWQQYF. V is TRBV7-2 and J is TRBJ2-7; 8 bases are shared with TRBD2. The germline V gene has CDR1 SGHTA and CDR2 FQGNSA. The CDR3 spans 15 residues. The V segment lost 4 bases and the J segment 8 bases; nucleotides outside the gene matches: 13. Looking up the rest from reference TRBV7-2 and TRBJ2-7 gives the full variable domain: GAGVSQSPSNKVTEKGKDVELRCDPISGHTALYWYRQSLGQGLEFLIYFQGNSAPDKSGLPSDRFSAERTGGSVSTLTIQRTQQEDSAVYLCASSSGGLGSWQQYFGPGTRLTVT.